Sequencing of this T cell receptor (beta chain) was carried out in a study of Tregs in tolerant kidney transplant recipients. Recipients received nonmyeloablative bone marrow transplants from related graft donors, with transient mixed chimerism. The CDR3 totals 16 residues. The germline CDR1 and CDR2 sequences are SGHRS and YFSETQ. The ends lost 4 bases at V and 0 bases at J; junction bases unmatched: 8. Study-wide results and limits: No direct test of biological reproducibility was done here.

On this clone: What it binds is not known.

Measured with immunoSEQ multiplex PCR; TCRdb has only the in-frame clones, and not every one. The sample includes 81,000 or so clones, 90% to 95% seen only once; the top ten take about 1.4%. Specimen: CD4+ T cells from blood (PBMCs), collected 24 months after the transplant. This sequence originates from a human patient who received a combined kidney and bone marrow transplant. A subset of T cells may come from the graft donor. The J gene is TRBJ2-3, the V gene TRBV5-1, with 7 bases aligning to TRBD1. The CDR3, as DNA: TGCGCCAGCAGCAGACTCACAGGGGCTAGCACAGATACGCAGTATTTT. Protein product: CASSRLTGASTDTQYF.